This T cell receptor (beta chain) was observed in a study of shared clonotypes between healthy human individuals. This CDR3 has 15 residues. Looked up from germline, CDR1 is MGHRA and CDR2 is YSYEKL. Trimming removed 0 bases from V and 6 bases from J, with 12 bases in between. Here immunoSEQ multiplex PCR was the method, and the copy in TCRdb shows in-frame clones only, minus some. The sample includes about 2.3 million clones, more than 85% of them seen just once. This receptor was identified in a man in his late teens or twenties in good health. Some clones in this sample may be carry-over from other donors' samples. The specimen sequenced was naive CD4+ T cells from PBMCs. Subset noted: CD45RA+ positively selected. The chain uses TRBV4-1 and TRBJ2-4; D perhaps matches TRBD2 (7 bases). The CDR3 region is CASSQDGGLGNIQYF. For the CDR3, the DNA is TGCGCCAGCAGCCAAGACGGGGGGCTGGGAAACATTCAGTACTTC.